The 11 T cell receptor beta chains below all came from one sample that was sequenced in a study of T cells in Graves' hyperthyroidism and ophthalmopathy. RNA transcripts yielded amplified TCR beta CDR3 regions. TCR CDR3 underwent first-round RT-PCR with the HTBI primer set. TCRdb analysed the multiplex PCR reads with MiXCR anew, one entry per CDR3 protein. The table includes about 840,000 distinct CDR3 sequences, 38% detected once. Source material: blood. All receptors come from a man younger than 35 with Graves' hyperthyroidism.

About this clonotype itself: The junction shows a germline mismatch at one end, possibly a read error. In DNA, the CDR3 is TGTGCCAGCAGCTTATGGGGCTGGGACGGTGAAGCTCTCTTT. This sequence encodes CASSLWGWDGEALF. The chain couples TRBV7-8 to TRBJ1-1; weak D call: TRBD1 (5 bases). CDR3 length equals 14 residues. The V gene's germline CDR1 is SGHVS and CDR2 FQNEAQ.

This clonotype has more than one count but fewer than ten. This chain links TRBV7-2 with TRBJ2-7, with D possibly being TRBD1 (6 bases). The germline V and J ends were trimmed by 8 bases and 4 bases, with 18 bases remaining between them. Germline V lookup: CDR1 SGHTA, CDR2 FQGNSA. This CDR3 is built from 14 residues. This CDR3 is CASQDSLREYEQYF. CDR3 in DNA: TGTGCCAGCCAGGACAGCCTACGAGAATACGAGCAGTACTTC.

This clonotype was found many times. The V call is TRBV29-1, the J call TRBJ2-6; maybe TRBD2 (6 bases). Germline CDR1 reads SQVTM; CDR2 reads ANQGSEA. V lost 7 bases and J 1 base, leaving 8 bases between the germline ends. This CDR3 has 13 residues. The CDR3, as DNA: TGCAGCGCTAGCGTGTCTGGGGCCAACGTCCTGACTTTC. Translation gives CSASVSGANVLTF.

The rearrangement joins TRBV6-4 to TRBJ1-4; D gene ambiguous. The CDR3 runs to 17 residues. Germline V gene sequence: CDR1 MRHNA, CDR2 SNTAGT. With 3 bases removed from V and 7 bases from J, the gap between germline ends came to 21 bases. The CDR3 DNA is TGTGCCAGCAGTGAATCGAACGGCGGGAGGGAGGTTGAAAAACTGTTTTTT. This encodes CASSESNGGREVEKLFF.

The rearrangement joins TRBV4-1 to TRBJ2-7; possibly TRBD1 for D (5 bases). The CDR3 has 15 amino acids. The V end was cut by 0 bases, the J end by 4 bases, with 13 bases between. Per germline, CDR1 MGHRA and CDR2 YSYEKL. The chain's CDR3 is CASSQDWQGVYEQYF. The CDR3 DNA reads TGCGCCAGCAGCCAAGATTGGCAGGGTGTGTACGAGCAGTACTTC.

The gene calls are TRBV6-5 and TRBJ1-1, with D tentatively TRBD1 (5 bases). V was clipped by 7 bases and J by 6 bases, with 15 bases between them. The CDR3 consists of 13 residues. CDR1 is MNHEY and CDR2 is SVGAGI in the germline V gene. CDR3 amino acids: CASINGDRAEAFF. DNA of the CDR3: TGTGCCAGCATTAATGGGGACCGGGCTGAAGCTTTCTTT.

This clonotype was counted many times. The rearrangement links TRBV2 to TRBJ1-5; D possibly corresponds to TRBD1 (6 bases). The ends were cut back, 5 bases at V and 4 bases at J, with 9 bases in the middle. The CDR3 totals 13 residues. Germline assignment: CDR1 SNHLY and CDR2 FYNNEI. CDR3 loop: CASSRQANQPQHF. The CDR3 DNA sequence: TGTGCCAGCAGTCGACAGGCTAATCAGCCCCAGCATTTT.

The rearrangement joins TRBV29-1 to TRBJ2-5; D call uncertain. Trimming left V 8 bases short and J 0 bases short, with 1 base between. Germline lookup yields CDR1 SQVTM and CDR2 ANQGSEA. This CDR3 region has 9 residues. The CDR3, as DNA: TGCAGCTACCAAGAGACCCAGTACTTC. Its protein product is CSYQETQYF.

This rearrangement joins TRBV29-1 to TRBJ1-4, with D possibly matching TRBD1 (6 bases). V dropped 0 bases and J dropped 8 bases, with 22 bases sitting between them. This CDR3 region has 17 residues. Germline assignment: CDR1 SQVTM and CDR2 ANQGSEA. The CDR3 here is CSVEDGRGGQPGEKLFF. The CDR3 DNA reads TGCAGCGTTGAAGATGGCCGGGGGGGCCAACCCGGGGAAAAACTGTTTTTT. Combining the CDR3 with reference TRBV29-1 and TRBJ1-4 gives the whole variable domain SAVISQKPSRDICQRGTSLTIQCQVDSQVTMMFWYRQQPGQSLTLIATANQGSEATYESGFVIDKFPISRPNLTFSTLTVSNMSPEDSSIYLCSVEDGRGGQPGEKLFFGSGTQLSVL.

This clonotype was recorded a few times. The chain links TRBV6-5 to TRBJ1-3, with D hard to call. Germline CDR1 MNHEY, CDR2 SVGAGI. The CDR3 consists of 15 residues. The ends were cut back, 6 bases at V and 0 bases at J, with 12 bases in the middle. The CDR3 bases are TGTGCCAGCAGCCAAGGGCACGTCTCTGGAAACACCATATATTTT. This codes for CASSQGHVSGNTIYF.

This clonotype was detected many times. The chain couples TRBV20-1 to TRBJ2-7; weak D call: TRBD2 (5 bases). The CDR3 covers 11 residues. V was pared by 7 bases and J by 5 bases, with 12 bases between. The germline gives CDR1 DFQATT, CDR2 SNEGSKA (reference sequence). The CDR3 DNA reads TGCAGTGTGTCGGGATCGAACGAGCAGTACTTC. This sequence encodes CSVSGSNEQYF.